This T cell receptor beta chain derives from a study of blood T cell repertoires in COVID-19. Trimming took 4 bases from V and 0 from J; bases not matched to a gene: 18. This CDR3 has 19 residues. Germline V gene lookup returns CDR1 ENHRY and CDR2 SYGVKD. Only in-frame clones appear in the TCRdb table, and some are missing; sequencing was by immunoSEQ multiplex PCR. Of 150,000 to 160,000 clones in the sample, roughly 78% are singletons; the top ten hold 1.5% to 2%. V gene TRBV10-3 combines with J gene TRBJ2-7, with 7 nucleotides matching TRBD2. Sequenced: peripheral blood. This receptor was identified in a man of 80 years or more with acute or convalescent COVID-19. The CDR3 here is CAISVRADRGTTSSYEQYF. The DNA of the CDR3 is TGTGCCATCAGTGTTAGGGCGGATCGGGGGACTACCAGCTCCTACGAGCAGTACTTC.